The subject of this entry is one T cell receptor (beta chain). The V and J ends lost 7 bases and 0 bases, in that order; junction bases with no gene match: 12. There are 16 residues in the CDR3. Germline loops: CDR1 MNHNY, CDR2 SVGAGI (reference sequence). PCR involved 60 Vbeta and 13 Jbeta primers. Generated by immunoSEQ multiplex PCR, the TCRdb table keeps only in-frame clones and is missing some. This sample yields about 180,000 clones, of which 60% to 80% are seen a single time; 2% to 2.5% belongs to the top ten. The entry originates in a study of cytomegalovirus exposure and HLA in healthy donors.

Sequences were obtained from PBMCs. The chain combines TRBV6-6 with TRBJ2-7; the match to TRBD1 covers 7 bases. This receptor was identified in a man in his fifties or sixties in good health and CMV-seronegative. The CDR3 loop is CASTFVSGQHSYEQYF. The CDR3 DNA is TGTGCCAGCACTTTTGTATCGGGACAGCACTCCTACGAGCAGTACTTC.